The 15 T cell receptor beta chains in this list originate from one sample, sequenced in a study of T-cell reconstitution after alpha-beta-depleted transplantation in children. Unique molecular identifiers were incorporated during preparation of the TCRbeta library. TCRdb re-analysed the PCR reads in MiXCR, keeping a single row per CDR3 protein. The sample shows 600,000 or so distinct CDR3 sequences, around 23% of them seen only once. Material: PBMCs, mostly from graft donor cells, obtained 360 days after TCRalphabeta/CD19-depleted stem cell transplant. These receptors all come from a boy younger than two who had a stem cell transplant for acute myeloid leukemia, so the T cells may come from the graft donor.

This rearrangement joins TRBV20-1 to TRBJ2-7; D is perhaps TRBD2 (6 bases). The CDR3 length is 15 residues. Germline-derived CDR1 and CDR2 are DFQATT and SNEGSKA (reference sequence). V was clipped by 0 bases and J by 5 bases, with 17 bases between them. Here the CDR3 DNA reads TGCAGTGCTAGAGATCCGGCGGGACTGTGGCACGAGCAGTACTTC. Residues: CSARDPAGLWHEQYF.

This clonotype has only a few counts. The rearrangement uses TRBV6-1 and TRBJ1-1; D gene ambiguous. The V end was cut by 11 bases, the J end by 5 bases, with 18 bases between. Germline values: CDR1 MNHNS, CDR2 SASEGT. The CDR3 is made up of 13 amino acids. The CDR3 is CACALRARTEAFF. CDR3 DNA: TGTGCCTGCGCCTTAAGGGCGCGAACTGAAGCTTTCTTT.

Only a few counts were recorded for this clonotype. The chain carries TRBV20-1 and TRBJ1-3; D remains unclear. The CDR3 totals 15 residues. Germline CDR1 DFQATT, CDR2 SNEGSKA (reference sequence). V was clipped by 1 base and J by 4 bases, with 14 bases between them. The CDR3 here is CSARGRDTQGNTIYF. The DNA for the CDR3 is TGCAGTGCTAGAGGCCGAGACACCCAAGGAAACACCATATATTTT.

This clonotype was found a few times. The CDR3 is CSVPITGELFF. Written as DNA, the CDR3 is TGCAGCGTTCCTATCACCGGGGAGCTGTTTTTT. The rearrangement joins TRBV29-1 to TRBJ2-2, with D uncertain. This CDR3 has 11 amino acids. V was shortened by 5 bases and J by 4 bases, with 5 bases between the two germline ends. The germline V gene has CDR1 SQVTM and CDR2 ANQGSEA.

The J gene is TRBJ1-2, the V gene TRBV20-1; 7 nucleotides line up with TRBD1. The germline gives CDR1 DFQATT, CDR2 SNEGSKA (reference sequence). V was pared by 5 bases and J by 3 bases, with 9 bases of the junction left unmatched. This CDR3 is built from 14 residues. Written as DNA, the CDR3 is TGCAGTGCTCGAATGTACGGGACAGACTATGGCTACACCTTC. As protein: CSARMYGTDYGYTF.

This clonotype was observed a handful of times. J is TRBJ2-7 and V is TRBV20-1, with a weak D call TRBD2 (6 bases). Trimming removed 6 bases at V and 0 bases at J, with 15 bases between. CDR1 and CDR2 from the germline V gene are DFQATT and SNEGSKA (reference sequence). The CDR3 is 14 amino acids. The CDR3 here is CSAGGRGGSYEQYF. The CDR3 DNA follows: TGCAGTGCCGGCGGACGGGGAGGCTCCTACGAGCAGTACTTC.

This clonotype was seen more than once but under ten times. The chain employs TRBV4-3 and TRBJ2-7; no definite D call. The CDR3 loop spans 15 amino acids. Per the germline V gene, CDR1 is LGHNA and CDR2 is YSLEER. Trimming stripped 0 bases from V and 3 bases from J, with 12 bases between. In nucleotides, the CDR3 is TGCGCCAGCAGCCAAGATTTAGGGTTGAGCTACGAGCAGTACTTC. Translation: CASSQDLGLSYEQYF.

In its sample, this clonotype was seen many times. This chain uses TRBV7-2 with TRBJ2-1, with D unresolved. CDR3 length: 17 residues. Germline CDR1 is SGHTA and CDR2 is FQGNSA. V lost 2 bases to trimming and J lost 0 bases, with 14 bases between them. The CDR3 sequence: CASSLFVASSSYNEQFF. CDR3 sequence (DNA): TGTGCCAGCAGCTTATTTGTAGCCTCGAGCTCCTACAATGAGCAGTTCTTC. Full variable domain (missing parts from reference TRBV7-2 and TRBJ2-1): GAGVSQSPSNKVTEKGKDVELRCDPISGHTALYWYRQSLGQGLEFLIYFQGNSAPDKSGLPSDRFSAERTGGSVSTLTIQRTQQEDSAVYLCASSLFVASSSYNEQFFGPGTRLTVL.

DNA for the CDR3: TGTGCCAGCAGCTTCACAACAGGGGGCTCAGATACGCAGTATTTT. It is translated as CASSFTTGGSDTQYF. This rearrangement joins TRBV11-2 to TRBJ2-3, with 9 bases identical to TRBD1. V shed 3 bases and J 4 bases; nucleotides not matched to a gene: 5. The germline V gene encodes CDR1 SGHAT and CDR2 FQNNGV. CDR3 length: 15 amino acids.

This clonotype was recorded at least ten times. The V call is TRBV20-1, the J call TRBJ2-7, with unresolved D. V was trimmed by 2 bases and J by 0 bases, leaving 8 bases between them. The CDR3 is made up of 13 amino acids. Germline V gene sequence: CDR1 DFQATT, CDR2 SNEGSKA (reference sequence). Here the CDR3 DNA reads TGCAGTGCTAGAAGGGCCTTCTCCTACGAGCAGTACTTC. It specifies CSARRAFSYEQYF.

This clonotype was seen a few times. The genes are TRBV21-1 and TRBJ2-2; whether TRBD1, the table's D call, matches the DNA was not checked. TRBV21-1 is noted as a pseudogene. The CDR3 consists of 17 residues. DNA for the CDR3: TGTGCCAGCAGCAAAAAAGGGGGGACAGGAAACACCGGGGAGCTGTTTTTT. Translating it yields CASSKKGGTGNTGELFF.

At least ten counts were recorded for this clonotype. The chain uses TRBV20-1 and TRBJ2-5; D gene unclear. CDR1 and CDR2 from the germline V gene are DFQATT and SNEGSKA (reference sequence). Trimming pared 1 base from V and 5 bases from J, leaving 5 bases between. The CDR3 contains 11 residues. The CDR3 DNA reads TGCAGTGCTAGAGGGCAGGAGACCCAGTACTTC. This gives the protein CSARGQETQYF.

The chain uses TRBV13 and TRBJ2-3, with 10 bases identical to TRBD2. Trimming cost V 6 bases and J 0 bases; bases outside gene matches: 6. Germline V gene sequence: CDR1 PRHDT, CDR2 FYEKMQ (reference sequence). The CDR3 is 16 amino acids. The CDR3 DNA reads as TGTGCCAGCAGACTTGGACTAGCGGTTAGCACAGATACGCAGTATTTT. Its protein product is CASRLGLAVSTDTQYF.

J is TRBJ1-2 and V is TRBV6-1, with 7 bases fitting TRBD1. With 2 bases clipped from V and 3 bases from J, the junction kept 3 bases outside the gene matches. The length of the CDR3 is 14 residues. CDR1 and CDR2 from the germline V gene are MNHNS and SASEGT. CDR3 protein: CASSESGQHYGYTF. CDR3 nucleotide sequence: TGTGCCAGCAGTGAATCGGGACAGCACTATGGCTACACCTTC.

The chain couples TRBV12-3 or TRBV12-4 to TRBJ2-1; 10 nucleotides match TRBD2. The CDR3 is 17 amino acids. V was clipped by 3 bases and J by 7 bases; unmatched bases: 12. CDR3 amino acids: CASSLIASGGAGNEQFF. CDR3 in DNA: TGTGCCAGCAGTTTGATTGCCAGCGGGGGGGCGGGTAATGAGCAGTTCTTC.